This T cell receptor (beta chain) was obtained from a study of T-cell reconstitution after alpha-beta-depleted transplantation in children. The CDR3 totals 15 residues. The germline V gene encodes CDR1 SGHVS and CDR2 FNYEAQ. V gave up 5 bases and J gave up 8 bases; unmatched junction bases: 7. Library preparation (for TCRbeta) was performed with unique molecular identifiers. TCRdb re-derived calls from the PCR reads in MiXCR, one entry per CDR3 protein. The data hold approximately 350,000 distinct CDR3 sequences, with about an eighth observed a single time. Sequenced here: PBMCs, sampled from the stem cell graft. The TCR originated in a human donor who donated a stem cell graft to a child with Fanconi anemia. V gene TRBV7-6 combines with J gene TRBJ1-4, with 11 bases matching TRBD1. The CDR3 loop reads CASSGRDRGIEKLFF. CDR3 sequence (DNA): TGTGCCAGCAGCGGTAGGGACAGGGGGATCGAAAAACTGTTTTTT.